A single sample gave rise to the 32 T cell receptor beta chains below, sequenced in a study of T cell responses to AZD1222 COVID-19 vaccine. The data were produced by immunoSEQ multiplex PCR, yet TCRdb's version contains in-frame clones alone and is incomplete. The table lists roughly 110,000 clones, about 90% of them singletons. Material: peripheral blood, obtained 28 days after the second AZD1222 dose. The receptors originated from an adult who received the AZD1222 COVID-19 vaccine.

This clone was counted between two and nine times. The rearrangement uses TRBV11-3 and TRBJ1-1; possible D gene TRBD1, 5 bases. The germline CDR1 and CDR2 sequences are SGHNT and YENEEA. V lost 4 bases and J 1 base, leaving 13 bases between the germline ends. The CDR3 extends over 15 amino acids. For the CDR3, the DNA is TGTGCCAGCAGCTCCCAGGGACCTCAGAACACTGAAGCTTTCTTT. Protein product: CASSSQGPQNTEAFF. The complete variable domain, with remaining parts taken from reference TRBV11-3 and TRBJ1-1, reads EAGVVQSPRYKIIEKKQPVAFWCNPISGHNTLYWYLQNLGQGPELLIRYENEEAVDDSQLPKDRFSAERLKGVDSTLKIQPAELGDSAVYLCASSSQGPQNTEAFFGQGTRLTVV.

The chain recombines TRBV11-1 with TRBJ2-1; 8 positions match TRBD2. Germline CDR1 SGHAT, CDR2 FQDESV (reference sequence). The CDR3 runs 16 residues. The trim removed 1 base at V and 8 bases at J, leaving 10 bases unmatched. The CDR3 is CASSLGRGGYLDEQFF. The CDR3 nucleotides are TGTGCCAGCAGCTTAGGACGCGGGGGGTACCTCGATGAGCAGTTCTTC.

The chain carries TRBV18 and TRBJ2-2; D is ambiguous. CDR3 length: 15 amino acids. V gave up 2 bases and J gave up 4 bases, with 11 bases separating them. CDR1 KGHSH and CDR2 LQKENI come from the germline V gene. CDR3 nucleotide sequence: TGTGCCAGCTCACCAACTCCTGCTTTCACCGGGGAGCTGTTTTTT. Its translation: CASSPTPAFTGELFF.

The chain uses TRBV19 and TRBJ1-2, with a tentative D call TRBD1 (6 bases). Germline V gene data show CDR1 as LNHDA and CDR2 as SQIVND (reference sequence). The CDR3 consists of 12 residues. The ends were cut back, 6 bases at V and 7 bases at J, with 12 bases in the middle. This CDR3 is CASSEQGFGYTF. In nucleotides, the CDR3 is TGTGCCAGTAGCGAACAGGGATTTGGCTACACCTTC.

The chain recombines TRBV30 with TRBJ2-5; TRBD2 matches 9 bases. Germline CDR1 GTSNPN, CDR2 SVGIG (reference sequence). Trimming took 1 base from V and 4 from J; bases not matched to a gene: 7. CDR3 length: 15 amino acids. For the CDR3, the DNA is TGTGCCTGGAGTGGGGGGCTAGCGGGGTCAGAGACCCAGTACTTC. This gives the protein CAWSGGLAGSETQYF.

The V and J genes are TRBV7-8 and TRBJ2-1; D remains unclear. Germline V CDR1 and CDR2: SGHVS, FQNEAQ. V lost 1 base and J lost 10, with 11 bases in between. The CDR3 runs to 13 residues. CDR3 sequence reads: CASSLGVGSEQFF. Here the CDR3 DNA reads TGTGCCAGCAGCTTAGGAGTAGGGTCAGAGCAGTTCTTC.

This clone was seen a handful of times. J is TRBJ1-2 and V is TRBV5-4; TRBD1 aligns across 8 bases. There are 13 residues in the CDR3. Looked up from germline, CDR1 is SGHNT and CDR2 is YYREEE (reference sequence). V lost 4 bases, J lost 8 bases, and 7 bases stayed unmatched. CDR3 sequence: CASSVDRGLGYTF. The CDR3 DNA is TGTGCCAGCAGCGTAGACAGGGGCCTAGGCTACACCTTC.

This CDR3 reads CASHTGGTYNEQFF. As DNA, the CDR3 is TGTGCCAGCCACACCGGGGGGACCTACAATGAGCAGTTCTTC. This chain connects TRBV5-4 to TRBJ2-1; 7 nucleotides agree with TRBD2. Germline values: CDR1 SGHNT, CDR2 YYREEE (reference sequence). This CDR3 comprises 14 residues. Germline trimming cut 7 bases from V and 2 bases from J; bases unmatched to any gene: 6.

V usage is TRBV5-1 and J usage is TRBJ1-1, with D possibly matching TRBD1 (6 bases). V lost 2 bases and J lost 0, with 11 bases in between. CDR1 SGHRS and CDR2 YFSETQ come from the germline V gene. CDR3 length: 15 residues. The chain's CDR3 is CASSLMGGMNTEAFF. As DNA, the CDR3 is TGCGCCAGCAGCTTAATGGGGGGCATGAACACTGAAGCTTTCTTT.

The rearrangement uses TRBV19 and TRBJ1-2; possible D gene TRBD1, 6 bases. V was shortened by 5 bases and J by 2 bases, with 9 bases between the two germline ends. Germline CDR1 LNHDA, CDR2 SQIVND (reference sequence). CDR3 length equals 13 residues. The CDR3 DNA is TGTGCCAGTAGTCCAGACAGGAACTATGGCTACACCTTC. Translation: CASSPDRNYGYTF.

The CDR3 loop is CASSESRGANTEAFF. The DNA of the CDR3 is TGCGCCAGCAGTGAGTCGAGAGGGGCGAACACTGAAGCTTTCTTT. This chain links TRBV10-1 with TRBJ1-1; perhaps TRBD1 as D (5 bases). Germline V gene data show CDR1 as WNHNN and CDR2 as SYGVQD (reference sequence). The V end was cut by 0 bases, the J end by 1 base, with 9 bases between. The CDR3 has 15 amino acids.

V and J are TRBV5-6 and TRBJ2-6, with D possibly TRBD1 on 6 matching bases. The CDR3 contains 15 residues. CDR1 is SGHDT, CDR2 YYEEEE, per germline. V shed 2 bases and J shed 4 bases, with 10 bases lying between them. The CDR3 is CASSLWGRGANVLTF. In nucleotides, the CDR3 is TGTGCCAGCAGCTTATGGGGGCGAGGGGCCAACGTCCTGACTTTC. Full variable domain (missing parts from reference TRBV5-6 and TRBJ2-6): DAGVTQSPTHLIKTRGQQVTLRCSPKSGHDTVSWYQQALGQGPQFIFQYYEEEERQRGNFPDRFSGHQFPNYSSELNVNALLLGDSALYLCASSLWGRGANVLTFGAGSRLTVL.

This clone was seen only once. V usage is TRBV6-6 and J usage is TRBJ1-3; no reliable D call. CDR3 length equals 16 residues. The germline V and J ends were trimmed by 2 bases and 0 bases, with 11 bases remaining between them. The V gene's germline CDR1 is MNHNY and CDR2 SVGAGI (reference sequence). CDR3 region: CASSYVVGSSGNTIYF. CDR3 nucleotides: TGTGCCAGCAGTTACGTTGTAGGGAGCTCTGGAAACACCATATATTTT.

V and J are TRBV19 and TRBJ1-1; 8 positions agree with TRBD1. Germline values: CDR1 LNHDA, CDR2 SQIVND (reference sequence). The trim removed 7 bases at V and 4 bases at J, leaving 5 bases unmatched. The CDR3 sequence is 13 residues long. CDR3 protein: CASKTGGATEAFF. The CDR3 nucleotides are TGTGCCAGTAAAACAGGGGGTGCCACTGAAGCTTTCTTT.

The chain has TRBV28 and TRBJ2-3, with D possibly TRBD1 on 5 matching bases. V lost 1 base and J 1 base, leaving 12 bases between the germline ends. This CDR3 has 16 residues. CDR1 MDHEN and CDR2 SYDVKM come from the germline V gene. DNA of the CDR3: TGTGCCAGCAGTTTATCCAGGGCGAAGGGCACAGATACGCAGTATTTT. Amino acid sequence: CASSLSRAKGTDTQYF.

The rearrangement uses TRBV7-9 and TRBJ1-1; D possibly corresponds to TRBD1 (5 bases). The CDR3 totals 16 residues. V shed 5 bases and J shed 5 bases, with 21 bases lying between them. Germline V gene lookup returns CDR1 SEHNR and CDR2 FQNEAQ (reference sequence). The CDR3 DNA follows: TGTGCCAGCAGCCAGAGGACAACGGGCGAGGGGACTGAAGCTTTCTTT. It yields the protein CASSQRTTGEGTEAFF.

The chain carries TRBV15 and TRBJ1-6; D remains unclear. Trimming removed 0 bases from V and 7 bases from J, with 16 bases in between. The CDR3 runs to 17 residues. Per germline, CDR1 LNHNV and CDR2 YYDKDF (reference sequence). CDR3 nucleotides: TGTGCCACCAGCAGAGATGCCTCCGGGATTGGCAATTCACCCCTCCACTTT. It encodes CATSRDASGIGNSPLHF.

The rearrangement joins TRBV24-1 to TRBJ2-5; the match to TRBD2 covers 10 bases. V gave up 0 bases and J gave up 5 bases; unmatched junction bases: 2. The CDR3 has 15 amino acids. The V gene's germline CDR1 is KGHDR and CDR2 SFDVKD. CDR3 protein: CATSDLSGGVETQYF. CDR3 DNA sequence: TGTGCCACCAGTGATTTGAGCGGGGGGGTGGAGACCCAGTACTTC.

Details on this clone: Other nucleotide sequences from this sample produce the same CDR3. The genes are TRBV9 and TRBJ1-6; weak D call: TRBD1 (5 bases). The CDR3 runs 15 residues. V shed 0 bases and J shed 2 bases, with 6 bases lying between them. CDR1 and CDR2 from the germline V gene are SGDLS and YYNGEE. CDR3 sequence (DNA): TGTGCCAGCAGCGTAGGGGGCGCCTATAATTCACCCCTCCACTTT. Its protein is CASSVGGAYNSPLHF.

DNA of the CDR3: TGTGCCAGCAGCCAAGATGGCAGGGGGACCTACGAGCAGTACTTC. This gives the protein CASSQDGRGTYEQYF. The chain carries TRBV3-1 (or the pseudogene TRBV3-2) and TRBJ2-7; 7 bases are a match to TRBD1. The CDR3 spans 15 residues. J lost 2 bases, V lost 0 bases, and 4 bases had no gene match. Germline-derived CDR1 and CDR2 are LGHDT and YNNKEL (reference sequence).

This clone showed up just once. The chain joins TRBV7-8 to TRBJ2-3; D perhaps matches TRBD1 (6 bases). Germline CDR1 is SGHVS and CDR2 is FQNEAQ. This CDR3 spans 14 amino acids. V was trimmed by 3 bases and J by 2 bases, leaving 9 bases between them. CDR3 amino acids: CASSFRQATDTQYF. The CDR3 nucleotides are TGTGCCAGCAGCTTCAGACAGGCCACAGATACGCAGTATTTT.

V usage is TRBV19 and J usage is TRBJ2-1, with TRBD1 identical over 8 bases. The V segment lost 9 bases and the J segment 0 bases; nucleotides outside the gene matches: 7. CDR3 size: 15 residues. CDR1 LNHDA and CDR2 SQIVND come from the germline V gene (reference sequence). In DNA, the CDR3 is TGTGCCAGCAGGGGGCTAGCCCACTCCTACAATGAGCAGTTCTTC. Translating it yields CASRGLAHSYNEQFF.

The chain uses TRBV13 and TRBJ1-3; D call uncertain. V lost 8 bases and J 4 bases, leaving 15 bases between the germline ends. In germline, CDR1 is PRHDT, CDR2 FYEKMQ (reference sequence). The CDR3 contains 14 residues. CDR3 in DNA: TGTGCCAGCTGGGAAAGGGTTAGGGGAAACACCATATATTTT. Translating gives CASWERVRGNTIYF.

V is TRBV29-1 and J is TRBJ2-1; 7 positions match TRBD2. Germline loops: CDR1 SQVTM, CDR2 ANQGSEA. V was pared by 4 bases and J by 4 bases, with 13 bases of the junction left unmatched. CDR3 length equals 16 residues. The CDR3 spells CSVVGFREASYNEQFF. As DNA, the CDR3 is TGCAGCGTTGTTGGCTTCCGGGAGGCCTCTTACAATGAGCAGTTCTTC.

This chain joins TRBV5-5 and TRBJ2-2, with 7 positions matching TRBD1. The CDR3 spans 15 residues. Unmatched junction bases numbered 5, after V lost 0 bases and J lost 6 bases. Looked up from germline, CDR1 is SGHKS and CDR2 is YYEKEE (reference sequence). CDR3 sequence reads: CASSLDWTGPGELFF. CDR3 DNA sequence: TGTGCCAGCAGCTTGGATTGGACAGGTCCCGGGGAGCTGTTTTTT.

The chain employs TRBV18 and TRBJ2-3; D gene ambiguous. Trimming removed 3 bases from V and 3 bases from J, with 4 bases in between. In germline, CDR1 is KGHSH, CDR2 LQKENI. The CDR3 is 12 amino acids. CDR3 sequence reads: CASSPSTDTQYF. CDR3 nucleotide sequence: TGTGCCAGCTCACCGAGTACAGATACGCAGTATTTT.

This chain joins TRBV4-2 and TRBJ1-1; 7 nucleotides agree with TRBD1. The CDR3 has 14 residues. With V trimmed by 4 bases and J by 1 base, 3 bases remained unmatched. Germline V lookup: CDR1 LGHNA, CDR2 YNFKEQ. CDR3 in DNA: TGTGCCAGCAGCCTAACAGGGGAGAACACTGAAGCTTTCTTT. It encodes CASSLTGENTEAFF.

The gene calls are TRBV28 and TRBJ2-1; the D call may be TRBD1 or TRBD2 (5 bases each). V was cut by 9 bases and J by 5 bases, with 11 bases left in between. Germline V gene data show CDR1 as MDHEN and CDR2 as SYDVKM. The CDR3 is 12 residues long. DNA of the CDR3: TGTGCCAGTCCGAGGGGAGACAATGAGCAGTTCTTC. It specifies CASPRGDNEQFF.

The chain uses TRBV18 and TRBJ1-5; D is uncertain. CDR3 length equals 14 residues. Germline assignment: CDR1 KGHSH and CDR2 LQKENI. The V gene lost 2 bases and the J gene lost 5 bases, with 10 bases spanning the gap. CDR3 DNA: TGTGCCAGCTCACCAGCGGCAGGCTATCAGCCCCAGCATTTT. This codes for CASSPAAGYQPQHF.

The CDR3 sequence is CASSGGQGRNTEAFF. The CDR3 bases are TGTGCCAGCAGCGGGGGACAGGGAAGAAACACTGAAGCTTTCTTT. The rearrangement uses TRBV2 and TRBJ1-1; 9 bases fit TRBD1. V trimming: 6 bases; J trimming: 2 bases; junction bases outside the gene matches: 7. Germline CDR1 reads SNHLY; CDR2 reads FYNNEI. The CDR3 covers 15 residues.

The chain employs TRBV18 and TRBJ2-3, with D tentatively TRBD1 (6 bases). The CDR3 runs to 14 residues. Germline V gene sequence: CDR1 KGHSH, CDR2 LQKENI. Trimming removed 4 bases from V and 4 bases from J, with 12 bases in between. CDR3 sequence: CASSHRDQPDTQYF. In DNA form, the CDR3 reads TGTGCCAGCTCACACAGGGATCAGCCAGATACGCAGTATTTT.

This rearrangement joins TRBV7-9 to TRBJ1-5; TRBD1 is a possible D gene (5 bases). Germline V gene lookup returns CDR1 SEHNR and CDR2 FQNEAQ (reference sequence). The CDR3 contains 14 residues. Trimming cost V 5 bases and J 7 bases, with 15 bases left between them. This chain's CDR3 is CASSPGEEGQPQHF. CDR3 DNA sequence: TGTGCCAGCAGCCCGGGGGAGGAGGGACAGCCCCAGCATTTT.